These 14 T cell receptor beta chains were sequenced from one sample in a study of CD8+CD57+ T cells in acquired aplastic anemia. Investigators profiled TCR beta VDJ and CDR3 from genomic DNA template. Each CDR3 protein gets one entry after TCRdb re-called the reads with MiXCR. This table holds 150,000 or so distinct CDR3 sequences, around 50% found once. Before being chosen for sequencing, patients had shown CD8+CD57+ cell expansion by flow cytometry. The sequenced material came from sorted CD4+, CD8+, or CD8+CD57+ T cells (not recorded which) from PBMCs. Receptor source: a human donor with aplastic anemia.

This clonotype was seen ten or more times. CDR3 bases: TGCAGTGCAAGTGGGCTAGCCCACTGGGATGAGCAGTTCTTC. This translates into CSASGLAHWDEQFF. The chain carries TRBV20-1 and TRBJ2-1; a possible D gene is TRBD2 (5 bases). Trimming left V 6 bases short and J 8 bases short, with 20 bases between. The CDR3 is 14 residues long. Germline V gene data show CDR1 as DFQATT and CDR2 as SNEGSKA (reference sequence).

V is TRBV10-2 and J is TRBJ2-4, with 9 bases matching TRBD2. The junction had 3 bases not matched to a gene; V was cut back by 6 bases and J by 6 bases. The CDR3 length is 13 residues. Germline V gene sequence: CDR1 WSHSY, CDR2 SAAADI. The CDR3 reads CASRGGGGNIQYF. The CDR3 nucleotides are TGCGCCAGCAGAGGCGGGGGGGGAAACATTCAGTACTTC.

In this sample, this clonotype turned up once. V gene TRBV5-8 combines with J gene TRBJ2-7; TRBD1 might be the D (6 bases). The germline gives CDR1 SGHTS, CDR2 YDEGEE. The CDR3 has 15 amino acids. V was shortened by 0 bases and J by 6 bases, with 16 bases between the two germline ends. CDR3 sequence: CASSLANRATTEQYF. CDR3 DNA: TGTGCCAGCAGCTTGGCCAACAGGGCAACTACCGAGCAGTACTTC.

This clonotype was recorded at least ten times. The chain is built from TRBV20-1 and TRBJ1-2; D is unclear. The CDR3 covers 15 residues. The ends were cut back, 0 bases at V and 2 bases at J, with 13 bases in the middle. The germline CDR1 and CDR2 sequences are DFQATT and SNEGSKA (reference sequence). Written as DNA, the CDR3 is TGCAGTGCTAGAGATTCTTCCCGGCCGAACTATGGCTACACCTTC. Its translation is CSARDSSRPNYGYTF.

Ten or more counts support this clonotype. The chain has TRBV4-2 and TRBJ1-2, with 7 nucleotides matching TRBD1. There are 14 residues in the CDR3. V was pared by 5 bases and J by 2 bases, with 5 bases of the junction left unmatched. Germline assignment: CDR1 LGHNA and CDR2 YNFKEQ. The CDR3 nucleotides are TGTGCCAGCAGCTACAGGGACAGCAACTATGGCTACACCTTC. It codes for CASSYRDSNYGYTF.

The table lists this clonotype with a few counts. The V call is TRBV7-3, the J call TRBJ2-7; 7 nucleotides agree with TRBD1. The CDR3 consists of 15 residues. After removal of 2 bases from V and 0 bases from J, the junction contained 4 bases not matched to a gene. CDR1 and CDR2 (germline): SGHTA, FQGTGA. In nucleotides, the CDR3 is TGTGCCAGCAGCTTAGAGGCAGGGGGCTCCTACGAGCAGTACTTC. Protein: CASSLEAGGSYEQYF.

This clonotype has at least ten counts. The rearrangement links TRBV29-1 to TRBJ2-5, with a weak D call TRBD1 (5 bases). CDR1 and CDR2 (germline): SQVTM, ANQGSEA. This CDR3 is 14 amino acids long. V was shortened by 3 bases and J by 5 bases, with 16 bases between the two germline ends. CDR3 nucleotides: TGCAGCGTTGATGGGCAGGGCGTTTACGAGACCCAGTACTTC. Its protein is CSVDGQGVYETQYF.

This clonotype was recorded at least ten times. The chain couples TRBV7-8 to TRBJ1-2; a possible D gene is TRBD1 (6 bases). This CDR3 has 15 amino acids. Germline V lookup: CDR1 SGHVS, CDR2 FQNEAQ. V gave up 5 bases and J gave up 2 bases, with 15 bases separating them. The DNA of the CDR3 is TGTGCCAGCAGCCGAAACGGACAGTTCAACTATGGCTACACCTTC. It codes for CASSRNGQFNYGYTF.

The table lists this clonotype with many counts. The V gene is TRBV7-2, the J gene TRBJ2-1; 7 bases are shared with TRBD2. The germline CDR1 and CDR2 sequences are SGHTA and FQGNSA. The CDR3 has 14 residues. V shed 5 bases, J shed 8 bases, and the junction held 9 bases outside the gene matches. The CDR3 loop reads CASSPTPLAYEQFF. DNA for the CDR3: TGTGCCAGCAGCCCGACTCCACTAGCGTATGAGCAGTTCTTC.

This clonotype has only one observation. The DNA for the CDR3 is TGTGCCAGCAGCGTCACTAGGGTAGCGGGGAACACCGGGGAGCTGTTTTTT. This codes for CASSVTRVAGNTGELFF. The rearrangement uses TRBV24-1 and TRBJ2-2; 7 bases are shared with TRBD2. J lost 1 base, V lost 11 bases, and 15 bases had no gene match. The CDR3 runs to 17 residues. CDR1 is KGHDR and CDR2 is SFDVKD in the germline V gene.

This clonotype showed up many times. V gene TRBV12-3 or TRBV12-4 combines with J gene TRBJ1-5, with 7 bases fitting TRBD1. There are 13 residues in the CDR3. J gave up 3 bases and V 6 bases, and 2 bases lay outside the gene matches. In nucleotides, the CDR3 is TGTGCCAGCAGGGGACAGTTCAATCAGCCCCAGCATTTT. Its translation: CASRGQFNQPQHF.

This clonotype was counted ten times or more. The chain has TRBV10-3 and TRBJ2-1, with TRBD2 matching 9 bases. The CDR3 is made up of 11 amino acids. Trimming took 10 bases from V and 15 from J; bases not matched to a gene: 10. Germline V gene data show CDR1 as ENHRY and CDR2 as SYGVKD. Here the CDR3 reads CATNHGTSSFF. As DNA, the CDR3 is TGTGCCACCAACCACGGGACTAGCTCGTTCTTC.

J is TRBJ2-1 and V is TRBV7-6, with 10 bases fitting TRBD2. CDR1 SGHVS and CDR2 FNYEAQ come from the germline V gene. The V gene end was trimmed by 2 bases and the J gene end by 0 bases; junction bases not matched to a gene: 7. The length of the CDR3 is 18 residues. CDR3 nucleotides: TGTGCCAGCAGCTTAATTCGTACTAGCGGGACCTCCTACAATGAGCAGTTCTTC. The encoded protein is CASSLIRTSGTSYNEQFF.

Comment on this clonotype: The junction differs from germline at one of its ends, possibly a read error. The V gene is TRBV2, the J gene TRBJ2-7, with D perhaps matching TRBD1 (6 bases). The germline CDR1 and CDR2 sequences are SNHLY and FYNNEI. The CDR3 length is 14 residues. CDR3 coding DNA: TGCGCCAGCAGCCAATCCGGACAGACCTACGAGCAGTACTTC. This codes for CASSQSGQTYEQYF.